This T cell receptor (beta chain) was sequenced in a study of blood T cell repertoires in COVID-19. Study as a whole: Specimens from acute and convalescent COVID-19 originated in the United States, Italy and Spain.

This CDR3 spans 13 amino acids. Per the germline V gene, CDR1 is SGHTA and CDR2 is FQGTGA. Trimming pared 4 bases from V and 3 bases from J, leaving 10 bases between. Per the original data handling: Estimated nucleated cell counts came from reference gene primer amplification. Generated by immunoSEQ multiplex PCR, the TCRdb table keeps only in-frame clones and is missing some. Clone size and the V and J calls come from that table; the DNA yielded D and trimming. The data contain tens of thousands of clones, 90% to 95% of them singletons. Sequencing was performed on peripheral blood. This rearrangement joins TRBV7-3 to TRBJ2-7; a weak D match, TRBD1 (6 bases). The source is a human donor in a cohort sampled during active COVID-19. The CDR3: CASSSGQDYEQYF. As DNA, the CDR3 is TGTGCCAGCAGCTCGGGACAAGACTACGAGCAGTACTTC.